This T cell receptor (beta chain) was documented in a study of T cell changes during pregnancy in multiple sclerosis. Trimming removed 4 bases from V and 5 bases from J, with 19 bases in between. The CDR3 runs 15 residues. CDR1 is SGDLS, CDR2 YYNGEE, per germline. Sequencing used immunoSEQ multiplex PCR; TCRdb keeps in-frame clones, though not all of them. The sample yields 70,000 to 100,000 clones, about 93% seen once. The receptor was isolated from a female donor with multiple sclerosis, enrolled in a pregnancy study. This specimen consisted of peripheral blood, obtained in the first trimester of pregnancy. The chain has TRBV9 and TRBJ2-7; D is possibly TRBD1 (7 bases). The CDR3 coding sequence is TGTGCCAGCAGCCAAGTCAGGGGGGCCCCTAACGAGCAGTACTTC. This sequence encodes CASSQVRGAPNEQYF. The full variable domain, rest sourced from reference TRBV9 and TRBJ2-7, is DSGVTQTPKHLITATGQRVTLRCSPRSGDLSVYWYQQSLDQGLQFLIQYYNGEERAKGNILERFSAQQFPDLHSELNLSSLELGDSALYFCASSQVRGAPNEQYFGPGTRLTVT.